The sequence of this T cell receptor (beta chain) was determined in a study of cytomegalovirus exposure and HLA in healthy donors. Study information: Findings of an earlier analysis included roughly 110 million unique TCR beta sequences from 190 million or so T cells.

Donors had nominal health at sampling but likely had unrecorded immune exposures. About this clone: Its antigen remains unidentified.

The PCR ran on 60 Vbeta and 13 Jbeta primers. Method: immunoSEQ multiplex PCR; TCRdb's copy keeps in-frame clones and lacks some. The data contain 90,000 to 100,000 clones, about three quarters of them singletons. Trimming removed 7 bases at V and 7 bases at J, with 23 bases between. CDR1 is LNHDA, CDR2 SQIVND, per germline (reference sequence). The length of the CDR3 is 16 residues. Broader study findings: Several V segments, TRBV6-2 and TRBV6-3 among them, could not be told apart and were dropped.

Source material: PBMCs. The chain links TRBV19 to TRBJ1-5; D might be TRBD1 (6 bases). The sequence derives from a man aged 35 to 55 in good health and CMV-seropositive. CDR3 loop: CASTYAHGQRGQPQHF. Here the CDR3 DNA reads TGTGCCAGTACATACGCGCATGGACAGCGGGGACAGCCCCAGCATTTT.